One sample yielded the 27 T cell receptor beta chains listed below, sequenced in a study of blood T cell repertoires in COVID-19. Using immunoSEQ multiplex PCR, the repertoire was profiled, and TCRdb retains in-frame clones only, with some absent. This sample has 95,000 to 110,000 clones, with about nine tenths found just once. The sample consisted of peripheral blood. These receptors came from a woman aged 30 to 39 with acute or convalescent COVID-19.

This chain joins TRBV27 and TRBJ2-7, with 8 bases aligning to TRBD1. This CDR3 region has 13 residues. Germline V gene lookup returns CDR1 MNHEY and CDR2 SMNVEV (reference sequence). V lost 6 bases and J lost 5; bases outside the gene matches: 6. CDR3 protein: CASRHRGADEQYF. The CDR3 nucleotides are TGTGCCAGCAGGCACAGGGGGGCGGACGAGCAGTACTTC.

The chain joins TRBV6-2 or TRBV6-3 to TRBJ1-1; D uncertain. The CDR3 extends over 14 amino acids. The V gene lost 6 bases and the J gene lost 5 bases, with 16 bases spanning the gap. Germline V gene data show CDR1 as MNHEY and CDR2 as SVGEGT. CDR3: CASRYLRRSTEAFF. The CDR3 region has the DNA TGTGCCAGCAGATACCTTAGGCGGTCAACTGAAGCTTTCTTT.

The chain combines TRBV5-4 with TRBJ2-6, with a tentative D call TRBD2 (7 bases). V gave up 1 base and J gave up 4 bases, with 15 bases separating them. CDR1 SGHNT and CDR2 YYREEE come from the germline V gene (reference sequence). The CDR3 runs 17 residues. For the CDR3, the DNA is TGTGCCAGCAGCTTGAATCGGGGGGCAGAAGGGGCCAACGTCCTGACTTTC. It is translated as CASSLNRGAEGANVLTF.

V gene TRBV5-5 combines with J gene TRBJ1-2; 8 bases map to TRBD1. Germline CDR1 SGHKS, CDR2 YYEKEE (reference sequence). The CDR3 sequence is 16 residues long. Trimming removed 0 bases from V and 2 bases from J; junction bases left unmatched: 6. CDR3 DNA: TGTGCCAGCAGCTTGGAAAGAGGACAGGGCAACTATGGCTACACCTTC. Protein sequence: CASSLERGQGNYGYTF.

The rearrangement joins TRBV28 to TRBJ1-1, with D perhaps matching TRBD1 (5 bases). Germline V gene lookup returns CDR1 MDHEN and CDR2 SYDVKM. Trimming stripped 1 base from V and 8 bases from J, with 14 bases between. The CDR3 consists of 14 residues. DNA for the CDR3: TGTGCCAGCAGTTTATATATGGGACTGGGGGAAGCTTTCTTT. It is translated as CASSLYMGLGEAFF.

This chain connects TRBV28 to TRBJ1-5; possible D gene TRBD1, 5 bases. Trimming stripped 5 bases from V and 0 bases from J, with 11 bases between. This CDR3 is built from 15 residues. Per germline, CDR1 MDHEN and CDR2 SYDVKM. This chain's CDR3 is CASSPRVSSNQPQHF. The CDR3 coding sequence is TGTGCCAGCAGTCCCAGGGTCTCTAGCAATCAGCCCCAGCATTTT.

The DNA of the CDR3 is TGTGCCACCAGTGACCCCGGCGGCAGGACTAGTACCAATGAGCAGTTCTTC. Residues: CATSDPGGRTSTNEQFF. The genes are TRBV24-1 and TRBJ2-1; 7 bases map to TRBD2. V gave up 4 bases and J gave up 6 bases; unmatched junction bases: 14. The CDR3 is 17 amino acids. CDR1 is KGHDR, CDR2 SFDVKD, per germline.

The chain combines TRBV4-2 with TRBJ1-2; tentative D call: TRBD1 (6 bases). The CDR3 spans 15 residues. V lost 4 bases and J 4 bases, leaving 16 bases between the germline ends. Germline loops: CDR1 LGHNA, CDR2 YNFKEQ. CDR3 bases: TGTGCCAGCAGCCCGGACCAATCGACAGGCTATGGCTACACCTTC. Encoded protein: CASSPDQSTGYGYTF.

The V call is TRBV1, the J call TRBJ1-1. TRBV1 is a recognized pseudogene. CDR3 length: 13 residues. The CDR3 here is CTSSQDESTEAFF. The CDR3 DNA reads as TGCACCAGCAGCCAAGATGAGTCCACTGAAGCTTTCTTT.

CDR3 loop: CASSWRPSGNTIYF. In DNA form, the CDR3 reads TGTGCCAGCAGTTGGAGACCCTCTGGAAACACCATATATTTT. The chain has TRBV28 and TRBJ1-3, with D unresolved. The germline V and J ends were trimmed by 4 bases and 0 bases, with 7 bases remaining between them. CDR3 length: 14 residues. Germline CDR1 MDHEN, CDR2 SYDVKM.

The chain couples TRBV20-1 to TRBJ1-3; TRBD1 is a possible D gene (5 bases). Per germline, CDR1 DFQATT and CDR2 SNEGSKA (reference sequence). The CDR3 length is 20 residues. Between the trimmed V and J ends, which lost 3 bases and 4 bases, there was a span of 31 bases. The CDR3 DNA sequence: TGCAGTGCTAGTGGCGCGTCCTTCCCAGGCGTCGGGGGGTCGGGAAACACCATATATTTT. It yields the protein CSASGASFPGVGGSGNTIYF.

This chain uses TRBV5-1 with TRBJ1-1; D not resolved. Trimming left V 2 bases short and J 1 base short, with 12 bases between. The CDR3 is 15 residues long. Per germline, CDR1 SGHRS and CDR2 YFSETQ. CDR3 region: CASSLEGRTNTEAFF. The CDR3, as DNA: TGCGCCAGCAGCTTAGAGGGCAGAACGAACACTGAAGCTTTCTTT.

CDR3 in amino acids: CATSRYGTVGSPLHF. The CDR3 DNA sequence: TGTGCCACCAGCAGATACGGGACAGTAGGTTCACCCCTCCACTTT. This chain joins TRBV15 and TRBJ1-6, with TRBD1 matching 7 bases. The germline V gene has CDR1 LNHNV and CDR2 YYDKDF (reference sequence). Trimming cost V 2 bases and J 9 bases; bases outside gene matches: 7. The CDR3 has 15 amino acids.

This chain joins TRBV5-1 and TRBJ1-1; perhaps TRBD1 as D (5 bases). This CDR3 has 14 amino acids. The V gene lost 2 bases and the J gene lost 0 bases, with 8 bases spanning the gap. Germline V CDR1 and CDR2: SGHRS, YFSETQ. CDR3 residues: CASSFRAMNTEAFF. CDR3 nucleotide sequence: TGCGCCAGCAGCTTCAGGGCAATGAACACTGAAGCTTTCTTT.

The chain combines TRBV4-3 with TRBJ1-2; tentative D call: TRBD1 (5 bases). With 0 bases removed from V and 8 bases from J, the gap between germline ends came to 16 bases. Germline CDR1 and CDR2: LGHNA and YSLEER. The CDR3 contains 15 residues. Written as DNA, the CDR3 is TGCGCCAGCAGCCAAGAAATAAGGCAGGGTGGCGGCTACACCTTC. Protein: CASSQEIRQGGGYTF.

The V call is TRBV30, the J call TRBJ1-6; a weak D match, TRBD1 (5 bases). The CDR3 has 13 residues. V lost 5 bases, J lost 11 bases, and 16 bases lay in between. The germline gives CDR1 GTSNPN, CDR2 SVGIG (reference sequence). The CDR3: CAWQGSGRTPLHF. DNA of the CDR3: TGTGCCTGGCAGGGAAGTGGCCGAACACCCCTCCACTTT.

The rearrangement uses TRBV6-2 or TRBV6-3 and TRBJ1-1, with 10 bases aligning to TRBD1. The V gene end was trimmed by 2 bases and the J gene end by 2 bases; junction bases not matched to a gene: 5. Germline CDR1 MNHEY, CDR2 SVGEGT. This CDR3 is 16 amino acids long. CDR3 DNA sequence: TGTGCCAGCAGTTACCCCCGGGACAGGGGTAACACTGAAGCTTTCTTT. This sequence encodes CASSYPRDRGNTEAFF.

The V call is TRBV28, the J call TRBJ1-1; 7 nucleotides align to TRBD1. V gave up 6 bases and J gave up 4 bases; unmatched junction bases: 11. This CDR3 has 15 amino acids. Germline V CDR1 and CDR2: MDHEN, SYDVKM. The DNA of the CDR3 is TGTGCCAGCAGCCACTCAGGACAGGTGAGCACTGAAGCTTTCTTT. This codes for CASSHSGQVSTEAFF.

The CDR3 loop is CASSPRLTNTGELFF. The CDR3 DNA is TGTGCCAGCAGCCCGCGTCTAACCAACACCGGGGAGCTGTTTTTT. The chain carries TRBV9 and TRBJ2-2; D is uncertain. The V end lost 4 bases, the J end lost 2 bases, and 12 bases lay between the germline ends. Germline V gene data show CDR1 as SGDLS and CDR2 as YYNGEE. The CDR3 runs 15 residues.

The V call is TRBV24-1, the J call TRBJ1-2; 7 bases fit TRBD1. J was trimmed by 2 bases and V by 10 bases; bases with no gene match: 3. Germline V gene data show CDR1 as KGHDR and CDR2 as SFDVKD. The CDR3 is 12 amino acids. The CDR3 DNA is TGTGCCACGCAGGGACAGAACTATGGCTACACCTTC. Translation gives CATQGQNYGYTF.

V usage is TRBV27 and J usage is TRBJ2-7, with D tentatively TRBD1 (6 bases). CDR1 is MNHEY and CDR2 is SMNVEV in the germline V gene (reference sequence). This CDR3 is built from 13 residues. The germline V and J ends were trimmed by 4 bases and 2 bases, with 9 bases remaining between them. CDR3 DNA sequence: TGTGCCAGCAGTTCAGGACAGACCTACGAGCAGTACTTC. Its protein product is CASSSGQTYEQYF.

The chain employs TRBV9 and TRBJ1-3; D is unclear. V was pared by 4 bases and J by 4 bases, with 18 bases between. This CDR3 contains 16 residues. Per the germline V gene, CDR1 is SGDLS and CDR2 is YYNGEE. CDR3: CASSPRVVVSGNTIYF. Written as DNA, the CDR3 is TGTGCCAGCAGCCCCCGCGTGGTGGTTTCCGGAAACACCATATATTTT. The whole variable domain, filled in from reference TRBV9 and TRBJ1-3, reads DSGVTQTPKHLITATGQRVTLRCSPRSGDLSVYWYQQSLDQGLQFLIQYYNGEERAKGNILERFSAQQFPDLHSELNLSSLELGDSALYFCASSPRVVVSGNTIYFGEGSWLTVV.

This chain joins TRBV15 and TRBJ2-5; possible D gene TRBD1, 6 bases. The CDR3 totals 14 residues. V lost 5 bases to trimming and J lost 3 bases, with 13 bases between them. Germline CDR1 reads LNHNV; CDR2 reads YYDKDF (reference sequence). DNA of the CDR3: TGTGCCACCAGCTCAAGTTACAGGGAAGAGACCCAGTACTTC. Translation: CATSSSYREETQYF.

The CDR3 coding sequence is TGTGCCAGCTCACCCCCGGGGACGAACACCGGGGAGCTGTTTTTT. Amino acid sequence: CASSPPGTNTGELFF. J is TRBJ2-2 and V is TRBV18, with D possibly TRBD2 on 5 matching bases. Germline V gene sequence: CDR1 KGHSH, CDR2 LQKENI. V lost 3 bases, J lost 0 bases, and 8 bases lay in between. The CDR3 contains 15 residues.

V is TRBV6-1 and J is TRBJ1-5; D is unresolved. Germline V gene sequence: CDR1 MNHNS, CDR2 SASEGT. Trimming cost V 3 bases and J 3 bases, with 6 bases left between them. CDR3 length equals 13 residues. CDR3 nucleotides: TGTGCCAGCAGTGAGGAGCTCAATCAGCCCCAGCATTTT. Translation gives CASSEELNQPQHF.

The chain couples TRBV15 to TRBJ2-1; the match to TRBD1 covers 9 bases. The CDR3 contains 17 residues. Germline CDR1 is LNHNV and CDR2 is YYDKDF (reference sequence). Trimming cost V 3 bases and J 5 bases; bases outside gene matches: 11. The CDR3 DNA reads as TGTGCCACCAGCAGCAGCCTAGGACAGGGGAGCGACAATGAGCAGTTCTTC. It encodes CATSSSLGQGSDNEQFF. The full variable domain, in which reference TRBV15 and TRBJ2-1 provide the parts outside the CDR3, is DAMVIQNPRYQVTQFGKPVTLSCSQTLNHNVMYWYQQKSSQAPKLLFHYYDKDFNNEADTPDNFQSRRPNTSFCFLDIRSPGLGDTAMYLCATSSSLGQGSDNEQFFGPGTRLTVL.

In this sample, this clone turned up once. The chain links TRBV4-2 to TRBJ2-1, with 15 bases aligning to TRBD2. CDR1 is LGHNA, CDR2 YNFKEQ, per germline. After removal of 3 bases from V and 5 bases from J, the junction contained 11 bases not matched to a gene. This CDR3 has 19 amino acids. The CDR3 spells CASSHRGLAGGYVDNEQFF. The CDR3 nucleotides are TGTGCCAGCAGCCACCGAGGACTAGCGGGAGGGTATGTCGACAATGAGCAGTTCTTC.